This T cell receptor beta chain was captured by sequencing in a study of T cell repertoires in cytomegalovirus infection. Study information: The study used recently identified HLA-C-restricted and well-studied HLA-B-restricted CMV epitopes. In public TCR beta signatures, there were indications of both CMV infection and matching HLA type.

The study, taken as a whole, reports: Summed frequency of public TCR beta families distinguished CMV carriers with the relevant HLA.

This clonotype was recorded at least ten times. The antigen remains unidentified. Per germline, CDR1 SGHVS and CDR2 FNYEAQ. V was cut by 4 bases and J by 11 bases, with 11 bases left in between. The CDR3 length is 12 residues. TCRdb re-derived calls from the reads in MiXCR, one entry per CDR3 protein. The table has about 700,000 distinct CDR3 sequences, 33% seen once. The source material was cultured PBMCs, sampled from culture after CMV antigen stimulation. This clonotype originated in a human donor in good health (CMV status not recorded). Some clones in this sample may be carry-over from other donors' samples. The chain links TRBV7-6 to TRBJ1-4; no reliable D call. The CDR3: CASSSLNGKLFF. DNA for the CDR3: TGTGCCAGCAGCTCCCTAAATGGCAAACTGTTTTTT.